These 20 T cell receptor beta chains originate from one sample sequenced in a study of neoadjuvant anti-PD-1 for oral cavity cancer. The data were produced by immunoSEQ multiplex PCR, yet TCRdb's version contains in-frame clones alone and is incomplete. The sample contains fewer than 40,000 clones, around nine tenths of which appear only once. Sequencing was performed on PBMCs, taken before nivolumab (anti-PD-1) treatment. Every receptor here comes from a person between 40 and 85 years old with oral cavity squamous cell carcinoma.

CDR3 sequence: CASSLGGQAYEQYF. In DNA, the CDR3 is TGTGCCAGTTCCCTGGGCGGACAGGCCTACGAGCAGTACTTC. This sequence joins TRBV19 and TRBJ2-7; 7 bases fit TRBD1. Germline loops: CDR1 LNHDA, CDR2 SQIVND (reference sequence). J was trimmed by 2 bases and V by 8 bases; bases with no gene match: 9. CDR3 length: 14 amino acids.

The chain combines TRBV14 with TRBJ2-3; tentative D call: TRBD2 (6 bases). The CDR3 spans 14 residues. Germline loops: CDR1 SGHDN, CDR2 FVKESK. The V end was cut by 6 bases, the J end by 4 bases, with 14 bases between. CDR3 loop: CASRDTTGADTQYF. CDR3 DNA: TGTGCCAGCAGGGACACAACGGGAGCAGATACGCAGTATTTT.

This clone was observed once. This chain uses TRBV11-2 with TRBJ1-1; no reliable D call. The ends were cut back, 5 bases at V and 1 base at J, with 8 bases in the middle. The CDR3 is made up of 13 amino acids. The germline V gene has CDR1 SGHAT and CDR2 FQNNGV. In DNA form, the CDR3 reads TGTGCCAGCAGCAGCACGCCGAACACTGAAGCTTTCTTT. As protein: CASSSTPNTEAFF.

This clone was observed once. The V call is TRBV18, the J call TRBJ1-4; D possibly corresponds to TRBD1 (5 bases). The CDR3 runs 13 residues. The V end was cut by 6 bases, the J end by 6 bases, with 11 bases between. Germline values: CDR1 KGHSH, CDR2 LQKENI. In DNA form, the CDR3 reads TGTGCCAGCTCCCGGGGGTCGGATGAAAAACTGTTTTTT. Protein: CASSRGSDEKLFF.

V and J are TRBV4-2 and TRBJ1-6, with D maybe TRBD1 (5 bases). V gave up 3 bases and J gave up 10 bases, with 7 bases separating them. Germline CDR1 reads LGHNA; CDR2 reads YNFKEQ. This CDR3 spans 12 amino acids. CDR3 DNA: TGTGCCAGCAGCCAGGGGCCCTCACCCCTCCACTTT. It encodes CASSQGPSPLHF.

The chain couples TRBV4-2 to TRBJ1-1; perhaps TRBD1 as D (6 bases). The CDR3 covers 16 residues. V gave up 4 bases and J gave up 2 bases, with 17 bases separating them. Germline values: CDR1 LGHNA, CDR2 YNFKEQ. CDR3 loop: CASSPTGWGRNTEAFF. Written as DNA, the CDR3 is TGTGCCAGCAGCCCGACAGGATGGGGGAGAAACACTGAAGCTTTCTTT.

Regarding this clone: Lacking the conserved final phenylalanine or tryptophan, this CDR3 likely reflects a read error. The DNA is left out, because the CDR3 cannot be placed on it with certainty; the CDR3 is given as TCRdb lists it. CDR3 in amino acids: CASRGTGDDPVGG. J is TRBJ1-4 and V is TRBV2; the D segment call TRBD1 is taken from the table without a DNA check. A total of 13 residues make up the CDR3, ends included. CDR1 and CDR2 (germline): SNHLY, FYNNEI.

The chain carries TRBV7-9 and TRBJ2-3, with unresolved D. This CDR3 has 16 amino acids. CDR1 and CDR2 (germline): SEHNR, FQNEAQ (reference sequence). Trimming removed 6 bases from V and 2 bases from J, with 18 bases in between. CDR3 in DNA: TGTGCCAGCAGTTCCCTCGTCGGTAACCCCACAGATACGCAGTATTTT. This codes for CASSSLVGNPTDTQYF.

The V gene is TRBV7-2, the J gene TRBJ1-2; 8 bases align to TRBD1. V was pared by 1 base and J by 6 bases, with 10 bases of the junction left unmatched. Germline V CDR1 and CDR2: SGHTA, FQGNSA. The CDR3 length is 16 residues. CDR3 loop: CASSLESVRGRDGYTF. In nucleotides, the CDR3 is TGTGCCAGCAGCTTAGAGTCGGTCAGGGGGCGCGATGGCTACACCTTC.

The rearrangement links TRBV5-1 to TRBJ2-7, with TRBD1 identical over 7 bases. There are 16 residues in the CDR3. In germline, CDR1 is SGHRS, CDR2 YFSETQ. The ends lost 0 bases at V and 0 bases at J; junction bases unmatched: 6. DNA for the CDR3: TGCGCCAGCAGCTTGGTCGCCAGGGGGAGCTCCTACGAGCAGTACTTC. Translated: CASSLVARGSSYEQYF.

The chain links TRBV6-5 to TRBJ1-5; D unresolved. There are 13 residues in the CDR3. CDR1 and CDR2 from the germline V gene are MNHEY and SVGAGI. V lost 7 bases, J lost 0 bases, and 7 bases lay in between. CDR3 amino acids: CASKADSNQPQHF. DNA for the CDR3: TGTGCCAGCAAGGCAGATAGCAATCAGCCCCAGCATTTT.

V gene TRBV7-2 combines with J gene TRBJ2-7; D ambiguous. Germline CDR1 and CDR2: SGHTA and FQGNSA. V was pared by 4 bases and J by 5 bases, with 9 bases between. The CDR3 runs to 12 residues. CDR3 sequence reads: CASSSPWNEQYF. The CDR3, as DNA: TGTGCCAGCAGCTCTCCTTGGAACGAGCAGTACTTC.

V gene TRBV19 combines with J gene TRBJ1-3; D ambiguous. This CDR3 contains 14 residues. CDR1 is LNHDA and CDR2 is SQIVND in the germline V gene (reference sequence). The V end lost 5 bases, the J end lost 0 bases, and 8 bases lay between the germline ends. The CDR3 DNA sequence: TGTGCCAGTAGTTTCGGGAGCTCTGGAAACACCATATATTTT. Translating it yields CASSFGSSGNTIYF.

This clone has a single count. The V and J genes are TRBV14 and TRBJ1-3; D call uncertain. This CDR3 region has 16 residues. V was cut by 4 bases and J by 0 bases, with 13 bases left in between. The germline V gene encodes CDR1 SGHDN and CDR2 FVKESK. For the CDR3, the DNA is TGTGCCAGCAGCCCCCTCGGCACGAGCTCTGGAAACACCATATATTTT. Residues: CASSPLGTSSGNTIYF.

This clone was recorded once. The chain joins TRBV6-5 to TRBJ1-1, with no clear D. Deletions cut 4 bases from V and 1 base from J, with 7 bases between. Looked up from germline, CDR1 is MNHEY and CDR2 is SVGAGI. The CDR3 covers 13 residues. CDR3 sequence (DNA): TGTGCCAGCAGTTTAGCTAGGAACACTGAAGCTTTCTTT. Amino acid sequence: CASSLARNTEAFF.

The chain carries TRBV19 and TRBJ2-3; 14 positions match TRBD2. The V segment lost 5 bases and the J segment 5 bases; nucleotides outside the gene matches: 12. Germline V CDR1 and CDR2: LNHDA, SQIVND (reference sequence). The CDR3 contains 18 residues. CDR3 in amino acids: CASSQSGTSGGRGDTQYF. CDR3 bases: TGTGCCAGTAGTCAATCCGGGACTAGCGGGGGCCGGGGAGATACGCAGTATTTT.

This clone is a singleton in its sample. This chain joins TRBV7-3 and TRBJ2-1; D is possibly TRBD2 (5 bases). The CDR3 sequence is 17 residues long. Germline V lookup: CDR1 SGHTA, CDR2 FQGTGA. V lost 5 bases, J lost 0 bases, and 17 bases lay in between. The CDR3 sequence: CASSPSTQAGSYNEQFF. CDR3 bases: TGTGCCAGCAGCCCATCCACCCAGGCGGGCTCCTACAATGAGCAGTTCTTC.

This chain joins TRBV2 and TRBJ2-7; D is perhaps TRBD1 (6 bases). The CDR3 length is 15 residues. The V gene lost 0 bases and the J gene lost 6 bases, with 15 bases spanning the gap. Per germline, CDR1 SNHLY and CDR2 FYNNEI. DNA of the CDR3: TGTGCCAGCAGTGAAGCTTCGGCAGGGGTTGGCGAGCAGTACTTC. Translation gives CASSEASAGVGEQYF.

This clone was found once. The chain uses TRBV10-3 and TRBJ1-1; TRBD1 is a possible D gene (6 bases). The CDR3 spans 13 residues. CDR1 is ENHRY, CDR2 SYGVKD, per germline. Trimming pared 4 bases from V and 2 bases from J, leaving 8 bases between. CDR3 residues: CAISGTDNTEAFF. The DNA for the CDR3 is TGTGCCATCAGTGGGACAGACAACACTGAAGCTTTCTTT.

This chain uses TRBV10-1 with TRBJ2-2; D unresolved. This CDR3 comprises 15 residues. Germline CDR1 WNHNN, CDR2 SYGVQD (reference sequence). V shed 0 bases and J shed 8 bases, with 13 bases lying between them. Here the CDR3 reads CASSESPGYPGELFF. DNA for the CDR3: TGCGCCAGCAGTGAGTCTCCCGGGTACCCAGGGGAGCTGTTTTTT.